The next 31 T cell receptor beta chains were all read from a single sample in a study of glioma-infiltrating T cells. The iRepertoire nested amplicon-rescue multiplex PCR amplified TCR alpha and beta CDR3s from RNA. One entry per CDR3 protein results from TCRdb running MiXCR on the multiplex PCR reads. The sample records a few hundred thousand distinct CDR3 sequences, approximately 42% being singletons. The material sequenced was glioma tissue, nonneoplastic brain tissue, or PBMCs (not recorded which). These receptors all stem from a human donor with low-grade glioma or glioblastoma, undergoing nonglioma brain surgery, or in good health (not recorded which).

At least ten counts were recorded for this clonotype. The V gene is TRBV20-1, the J gene TRBJ1-2; TRBD1 agrees at 8 bases. Germline trimming cut 3 bases from V and 6 bases from J; bases unmatched to any gene: 15. The CDR3 totals 16 residues. CDR1 DFQATT and CDR2 SNEGSKA come from the germline V gene (reference sequence). In nucleotides, the CDR3 is TGCAGTGCTAGGACTGTAGAGGGGACAGGTGGTGATGGCTACACCTTC. As protein: CSARTVEGTGGDGYTF.

The gene calls are TRBV5-4 and TRBJ2-7; D not certain. Germline-derived CDR1 and CDR2 are SGHNT and YYREEE (reference sequence). The CDR3 has 12 residues. Deletions cut 7 bases from V and 5 bases from J, with 13 bases between. The CDR3 sequence is CASGSSFNEQYF. The CDR3 nucleotides read TGTGCCAGCGGGTCGAGTTTCAACGAGCAGTACTTC. The full variable domain, its missing parts supplied by reference TRBV5-4 and TRBJ2-7, is ETGVTQSPTHLIKTRGQQVTLRCSSQSGHNTVSWYQQALGQGPQFIFQYYREEENGRGNFPPRFSGLQFPNYSSELNVNALELDDSALYLCASGSSFNEQYFGPGTRLTVT.

This clonotype came up many times. This chain joins TRBV27 and TRBJ1-2; possibly TRBD1 for D (5 bases). CDR1 and CDR2 from the germline V gene are MNHEY and SMNVEV (reference sequence). Trimming stripped 7 bases from V and 8 bases from J, with 26 bases between. The CDR3 is made up of 16 amino acids. This CDR3 is CASTSSGQGLGGGYTF. DNA for the CDR3: TGTGCCAGCACCTCGAGCGGACAAGGGCTAGGAGGAGGCTACACCTTC.

This clonotype was counted only a few times. The chain recombines TRBV28 with TRBJ2-7; TRBD2 matches at 7 bases. From germline, CDR1 is MDHEN and CDR2 SYDVKM. J was trimmed by 4 bases and V by 7 bases; bases with no gene match: 7. The CDR3 length is 13 residues. The CDR3 here is CASTIGRLYEQYF. Here the CDR3 DNA reads TGTGCCAGCACGATCGGGAGGTTATACGAGCAGTACTTC.

This clonotype was counted a few times. V usage is TRBV3-1 and J usage is TRBJ1-2; D unclear. CDR3 length: 14 amino acids. V shed 6 bases and J shed 2 bases, with 13 bases lying between them. Looked up from germline, CDR1 is LGHDT and CDR2 is YNNKEL (reference sequence). DNA of the CDR3: TGTGCCAGCAGACCCCGGACGGCCAACTATGGCTACACCTTC. Translating gives CASRPRTANYGYTF. Based on the CDR3 plus reference TRBV3-1 and TRBJ1-2, the full variable domain is DTAVSQTPKYLVTQMGNDKSIKCEQNLGHDTMYWYKQDSKKFLKIMFSYNNKELIINETVPNRFSPKSPDKAHLNLHINSLELGDSAVYFCASRPRTANYGYTFGSGTRLTVV.

In its sample, this clonotype was seen many times. J is TRBJ1-1 and V is TRBV6-2 or TRBV6-3; D is possibly TRBD1 (6 bases). V gave up 7 bases and J gave up 5 bases, with 11 bases separating them. Germline lookup yields CDR1 MNHEY and CDR2 SVGEGT. The CDR3 loop spans 12 amino acids. In DNA form, the CDR3 reads TGTGCCAGCACTATAGGGGGAACTGAAGCTTTCTTT. It specifies CASTIGGTEAFF.

This clonotype was detected only a few times. This sequence joins TRBV28 and TRBJ2-2, with a weak D call TRBD1 (5 bases). The germline V and J ends were trimmed by 1 base and 6 bases, with 12 bases remaining between them. Germline CDR1 is MDHEN and CDR2 is SYDVKM. This CDR3 is 15 amino acids long. The CDR3 region is CASSLFRARAGELFF. The CDR3 DNA reads as TGTGCCAGCAGTTTATTCAGGGCTAGGGCCGGGGAGCTGTTTTTT.

As concerns this clonotype: This may be a read error: a much more frequent sequence differs by one nucleotide. V usage is TRBV6-1 and J usage is TRBJ2-3; TRBD2 agrees at 10 bases. V shed 7 bases and J 4 bases; nucleotides not matched to a gene: 8. The CDR3 loop spans 15 amino acids. Looked up from germline, CDR1 is MNHNS and CDR2 is SASEGT. Written as DNA, the CDR3 is TGTGCCAGCATCCGGGTAGCGGGAGGAGCAGATACGCAGTATTTT. Its protein is CASIRVAGGADTQYF.

The rearrangement uses TRBV15 and TRBJ2-1; 11 bases align to TRBD1. V was pared by 3 bases and J by 1 base, with 2 bases of the junction left unmatched. Germline V gene data show CDR1 as LNHNV and CDR2 as YYDKDF (reference sequence). This CDR3 has 16 residues. This CDR3 reads CATSRDRGHSYNEQFF. DNA of the CDR3: TGTGCCACCAGCAGGGACAGGGGGCATTCCTACAATGAGCAGTTCTTC.

By frequency in the sample, this clonotype is medium-sized (0.01 to 0.1%). The chain couples TRBV6-1 to TRBJ1-1; D is unclear. Germline assignment: CDR1 MNHNS and CDR2 SASEGT. V was pared by 5 bases and J by 5 bases, with 21 bases between. This CDR3 spans 16 amino acids. CDR3 sequence reads: CASSLQHPTARTEAFF. CDR3 nucleotides: TGTGCCAGCAGTCTACAACACCCGACGGCCAGGACTGAAGCTTTCTTT.

V and J are TRBV4-1 and TRBJ1-5; TRBD1 matches 7 bases. Germline-derived CDR1 and CDR2 are MGHRA and YSYEKL. The CDR3 contains 15 residues. J gave up 2 bases and V 2 bases, and 3 bases lay outside the gene matches. Written as DNA, the CDR3 is TGCGCCAGCAGCCAATATACAGGGGGCAATCAGCCCCAGCATTTT. Translating gives CASSQYTGGNQPQHF.

For this clonotype: Since a much larger clone is just one base distant, this may be a read error. The genes are TRBV27 and TRBJ2-1; no definite D call. This CDR3 is 14 amino acids long. Per the germline V gene, CDR1 is MNHEY and CDR2 is SMNVEV (reference sequence). In nucleotides, the CDR3 is TGTGCCAACAGTCCCCGGGTCGAATACAATGAGCAGTTCTTC. This codes for CANSPRVEYNEQFF.

The rearrangement joins TRBV9 to TRBJ2-5; 10 bases line up with TRBD2. Germline CDR1 reads SGDLS; CDR2 reads YYNGEE. The CDR3 is 16 amino acids. The V gene end was trimmed by 2 bases and the J gene end by 5 bases; junction bases not matched to a gene: 9. The CDR3 here is CASSVLAGVVRETQYF. As DNA, the CDR3 is TGTGCCAGCAGCGTTCTAGCGGGAGTAGTAAGGGAGACCCAGTACTTC.

In the case of this clonotype: A read error may be the cause here, since a much bigger clone is one base away. The chain is built from TRBV7-2 and TRBJ2-7; D may correspond to TRBD1 or TRBD2 (5 bases each). Looked up from germline, CDR1 is SGHTA and CDR2 is FQGNSA. The CDR3 loop spans 14 amino acids. The CDR3 DNA reads TGTGCCAGCAGCTCTCGGACGGGGCGGTACGAGAAGTACTTC. Encoded protein: CASSSRTGRYEKYF.

The V call is TRBV28, the J call TRBJ2-5; 9 positions match TRBD2. The junction had 22 bases not matched to a gene; V was cut back by 5 bases and J by 6 bases. Germline loops: CDR1 MDHEN, CDR2 SYDVKM. This CDR3 comprises 19 residues. This CDR3 is CASSPTFLSRREGWKTQYF. The CDR3, as DNA: TGTGCCAGCAGTCCTACCTTCTTGTCCCGGCGGGAGGGGTGGAAGACCCAGTACTTC.

This clonotype was seen a few times. This chain's CDR3 is CASSFQSRDTDTQYF. The CDR3 DNA sequence: TGTGCCAGCAGTTTCCAGTCGCGGGACACAGATACGCAGTATTTT. This sequence joins TRBV6-1 and TRBJ2-3, with D perhaps matching TRBD2 (6 bases). The V gene lost 5 bases and the J gene lost 2 bases, with 14 bases spanning the gap. Germline CDR1 is MNHNS and CDR2 is SASEGT. This CDR3 spans 15 amino acids.

Worth noting for this clonotype: Relative to the germline gene, one junction end is altered; a read error may explain this. For the CDR3, the DNA is TGCAGTGCTAGTGCAGACAGGGACACTGGAGCTTTCTTT. It encodes CSASADRDTGAFF. The chain combines TRBV20-1 with TRBJ1-1; 7 bases are a match to TRBD1. Germline V gene lookup returns CDR1 DFQATT and CDR2 SNEGSKA (reference sequence). The CDR3 spans 13 residues.

V gene TRBV7-9 combines with J gene TRBJ1-5; D is uncertain. The CDR3 is 17 residues long. Germline V CDR1 and CDR2: SEHNR, FQNEAQ (reference sequence). With 1 base removed from V and 7 bases from J, the gap between germline ends came to 20 bases. CDR3 loop: CASSLVGRAGLHQPQHF. CDR3 DNA: TGTGCCAGCAGCTTAGTAGGGAGAGCAGGCCTACACCAGCCCCAGCATTTT.

In this sample, this clonotype turned up a few times. V is TRBV27 and J is TRBJ2-7; D gene uncertain. Germline values: CDR1 MNHEY, CDR2 SMNVEV (reference sequence). Trimming cost V 6 bases and J 0 bases, with 12 bases left between them. The CDR3 has 14 residues. In nucleotides, the CDR3 is TGTGCCAGCAGCGACTCGGTAGGCTCCTACGAGCAGTACTTC. Translating it yields CASSDSVGSYEQYF.

The CDR3 DNA is TGTGCCGGGCCGGGACAGGGAGGCGAGCAGTACTTC. It codes for CAGPGQGGEQYF. The rearrangement joins TRBV30 to TRBJ2-7; 9 positions match TRBD1. J was trimmed by 6 bases and V by 8 bases; bases with no gene match: 8. The CDR3 extends over 12 amino acids. Germline lookup yields CDR1 GTSNPN and CDR2 SVGIG (reference sequence).

The chain is built from TRBV28 and TRBJ1-3; TRBD1 matches at 9 bases. The junction had 6 bases not matched to a gene; V was cut back by 5 bases and J by 1 base. CDR3 size: 16 residues. The germline CDR1 and CDR2 sequences are MDHEN and SYDVKM. The CDR3 loop reads CASSTTGQGSGNTIYF. The CDR3 bases are TGTGCCAGCAGTACGACGGGACAGGGATCTGGAAACACCATATATTTT.

The V call is TRBV4-3, the J call TRBJ2-1; D is possibly TRBD2 (5 bases). Deletions cut 0 bases from V and 13 bases from J, with 16 bases between. The germline CDR1 and CDR2 sequences are LGHNA and YSLEER. The CDR3 is 14 residues long. In DNA form, the CDR3 reads TGCGCCAGCAGCCAAGATGGGGAGCACTTAACTCAGTTCTTC. Residues: CASSQDGEHLTQFF.

In its sample, this clonotype was seen many times. The V call is TRBV15, the J call TRBJ1-1; 12 bases align to TRBD1. Germline V gene lookup returns CDR1 LNHNV and CDR2 YYDKDF (reference sequence). V dropped 7 bases and J dropped 3; count of bases not matched to a gene: 6. There are 15 residues in the CDR3. CDR3 in amino acids: CATNPGQGADTEAFF. CDR3 in DNA: TGTGCCACCAACCCGGGACAGGGGGCGGACACTGAAGCTTTCTTT.

A few counts support this clonotype. The V gene is TRBV28, the J gene TRBJ2-5; TRBD2 matches at 8 bases. Unmatched junction bases numbered 7, after V lost 8 bases and J lost 2 bases. The CDR3 sequence is 14 residues long. CDR1 MDHEN and CDR2 SYDVKM come from the germline V gene. The CDR3 protein is CASWASGSQETQYF. For the CDR3, the DNA is TGTGCCAGCTGGGCTAGCGGGTCACAAGAGACCCAGTACTTC.

About this clonotype itself: This likely comes from a read error, as the CDR3 has no conserved phenylalanine or tryptophan at its end. The V and J genes are TRBV25-1 and TRBJ2-5; 10 positions match TRBD2. Trimming took 5 bases from V and 8 from J; bases not matched to a gene: 14. This CDR3 is built from 16 residues. Germline V gene data show CDR1 as MGHDK and CDR2 as SYGVNS. The CDR3 here is CASSRSGRAYLDTQYS. DNA of the CDR3: TGTGCCAGCAGTAGAAGCGGGAGGGCCTATTTAGATACCCAGTACTCC.

About this clonotype: This may arise from a read error, as a much more abundant clone is one base away. The chain recombines TRBV27 with TRBJ1-5; D is unresolved. Germline V gives CDR1 MNHEY, CDR2 SMNVEV (reference sequence). The CDR3 covers 15 residues. The CDR3 reads CASSWTPYSNQHQHF. CDR3 coding DNA: TGTGCCAGCAGTTGGACGCCCTATAGCAATCAGCACCAGCATTTT.

CDR3 protein: CASRGGTGRSPLHF. The CDR3 nucleotides read TGTGCCAGCAGGGGGGGGACAGGAAGATCACCCCTCCACTTT. The rearrangement links TRBV25-1 to TRBJ1-6, with 8 bases that match TRBD1. Germline loops: CDR1 MGHDK, CDR2 SYGVNS. V lost 6 bases and J lost 10; bases outside the gene matches: 8. The CDR3 is 14 amino acids.

This sequence joins TRBV6-1 and TRBJ2-1; the match to TRBD2 covers 11 bases. Per the germline V gene, CDR1 is MNHNS and CDR2 is SASEGT. The CDR3 totals 16 residues. J gave up 5 bases and V 6 bases, and 9 bases lay outside the gene matches. This chain's CDR3 is CASSRQGTSGNNEQFF. CDR3 coding DNA: TGTGCCAGCAGCCGGCAGGGGACTAGCGGAAACAATGAGCAGTTCTTC.

The table lists this clonotype with many counts. V and J are TRBV20-1 and TRBJ2-3; 8 bases agree with TRBD1. The germline gives CDR1 DFQATT, CDR2 SNEGSKA (reference sequence). The CDR3 is made up of 15 amino acids. V lost 4 bases and J lost 2; bases outside the gene matches: 8. The CDR3 nucleotides read TGCAGTGCTAATCCAGGGGGCTTCGACACAGATACGCAGTATTTT. Translation gives CSANPGGFDTDTQYF.

The V gene is TRBV5-5, the J gene TRBJ2-4; 8 nucleotides agree with TRBD2. Trimming cost V 0 bases and J 9 bases; bases outside gene matches: 8. This CDR3 has 15 amino acids. Germline CDR1 reads SGHKS; CDR2 reads YYEKEE (reference sequence). CDR3 residues: CASSLDIREGGIQYF. Here the CDR3 DNA reads TGTGCCAGCAGCTTGGATATTCGGGAGGGAGGCATTCAGTACTTC.

This clonotype was recorded a few times. The rearrangement links TRBV14 to TRBJ1-1; D is undetermined. Trimming removed 0 bases from V and 1 base from J, with 15 bases in between. Germline V gives CDR1 SGHDN, CDR2 FVKESK. The CDR3 covers 17 residues. The CDR3 DNA is TGTGCCAGCAGCCAAGATCGATGGAGACCTTCGAACACTGAAGCTTTCTTT. This translates into CASSQDRWRPSNTEAFF.